A selection of T cell receptor beta chains follows, all from one sample in a study of immune evolution from preneoplasia to lung adenocarcinoma. Libraries were prepared by immunoSEQ multiplex PCR; TCRdb keeps only in-frame clonotypes and omits some of them. In the table there are 4,900 or so clones, approximately 80% of which are singletons. Material: FFPE minimally invasive lung adenocarcinoma tissue. The source of these receptors is a person between 50 and 69 years old with lung adenocarcinoma. The CDR3 runs from the conserved cysteine through the conserved F or W. A D gene is named only where the DNA matches it firmly. A row's size may be missing; if present it is once, few, many or a size class.

-	TRBV28	-	TRBJ2-4	CASSLPAEGAKNIQYF	TGTGCCAGCAGTCTCCCGGCGGAGGGGGCCAAAAACATTCAGTACTTC
-	TRBV29-1	-	TRBJ2-2	CSVGLNTGELFF	TGCAGCGTGGGACTTAACACCGGGGAGCTGTTTTTT
-	TRBV5-1	once	TRBJ1-6	CASSRGEGNSPLHF	TGCGCCAGCAGCAGGGGAGAGGGTAATTCACCCCTCCACTTT
TRBD1	TRBV5-1	-	TRBJ1-2	CASSQGQGAGGYTF	TGCGCCAGCAGCCAAGGACAGGGGGCGGGTGGCTACACCTTC
-	TRBV6-6	-	TRBJ2-1	CASTIKGENEQFF	TGTGCCAGCACCATCAAGGGGGAGAATGAGCAGTTCTTC
-	TRBV7-6	-	TRBJ1-1	CASSLDSSFNTEAFF	TGTGCCAGCAGCTTAGACAGCTCCTTTAACACTGAAGCTTTCTTT
TRBD1	TRBV5-1	-	TRBJ2-7	CASSLLTGGYEQYF	TGCGCCAGCAGCTTGCTAACAGGGGGCTACGAGCAGTACTTC
-	TRBV20-1	-	TRBJ2-3	CSALTTDTQYF	TGCAGTGCTCTCACCACAGATACGCAGTATTTT
-	TRBV7-2	once	TRBJ2-3	CASSPGLTVLLASTDTQYF	TGTGCCAGCAGCCCCGGACTAACCGTTCTCCTAGCTAGCACAGATACGCAGTATTTT
-	TRBV6-1	-	TRBJ1-5	CASSAGPADRRQPQHF	TGTGCCAGCAGTGCGGGACCCGCGGATAGGCGTCAGCCCCAGCATTTT
-	TRBV7-8	few	TRBJ2-7	CASSLEEAYEQYF	TGTGCCAGCAGCTTAGAGGAGGCTTACGAGCAGTACTTC
-	TRBV29-1	-	TRBJ1-1	CSVGGVGGAFF	TGCAGCGTTGGAGGGGTTGGTGGAGCTTTCTTT
-	TRBV28	-	TRBJ2-7	CASTLGHTSSYEQYF	TGTGCCAGCACCCTGGGGCATACCAGCTCCTACGAGCAGTACTTC
-	TRBV19	-	TRBJ1-5	CASREYSNQPQHF	TGTGCCAGTAGAGAGTATAGCAATCAGCCCCAGCATTTT
TRBD2	TRBV27	-	TRBJ2-2	CASSLSILAGDTGELFF	TGTGCCAGCAGTTTATCGATACTAGCGGGGGACACCGGGGAGCTGTTTTTT
-	TRBV20-1	-	TRBJ2-5	CSALGETQYF	TGCAGTGCCCTGGGGGAGACCCAGTACTTC
TRBD2	TRBV5-1	-	TRBJ2-3	CASSGVKRGSSTDTQYF	TGCGCCAGCAGCGGGGTCAAGCGGGGGTCTAGCACAGATACGCAGTATTTT
-	TRBV7-8	few	TRBJ1-5	CASSPQGNSNQPQHF	TGTGCCAGCAGCCCGCAAGGGAACAGCAATCAGCCCCAGCATTTT
-	TRBV5-6	-	TRBJ1-1	CASSLGIREAFF	TGTGCCAGCAGCCTCGGGATCAGAGAAGCTTTCTTT
TRBD1	TRBV19	-	TRBJ1-6	CASSMEGPGQINSPLHF	TGTGCCAGTAGTATGGAGGGGCCGGGACAGATAAATTCACCCCTCCACTTT
-	TRBV7-7	-	TRBJ2-7	CASSLSLRDEQYF	TGTGCTAGCAGCTTAAGCCTCAGGGACGAGCAGTACTTC
-	TRBV19	once	TRBJ1-1	CASSITLMNTEAFF	TGTGCCAGTAGTATAACGCTCATGAACACTGAAGCTTTCTTT
-	TRBV5-1	once	TRBJ2-5	CASSLGTEETQYF	TGCGCCAGCAGCTTAGGGACGGAAGAGACCCAGTACTTC
TRBD1	TRBV7-9	-	TRBJ1-3	CASSVDRERGNTIYF	TGTGCCAGCAGTGTGGACAGGGAACGGGGAAACACCATATATTTT
-	TRBV30	once	TRBJ1-2	CAWSGAAEGYTF	TGTGCCTGGAGCGGAGCGGCCGAGGGCTACACCTTC
-	TRBV30	-	TRBJ1-4	CACRPGRGSEKLFF	TGTGCCTGTCGACCGGGCAGGGGTAGTGAAAAACTGTTTTTT
-	TRBV18	-	TRBJ1-6	CASSPEGDFGSPLHF	TGTGCCAGCTCACCAGAGGGGGACTTCGGCTCACCCCTCCACTTT
-	TRBV7-3	-	TRBJ2-3	CASSLMGSTDTQYF	TGTGCCAGCAGCTTAATGGGGTCCACAGATACGCAGTATTTT
TRBD2	TRBV4-2	-	TRBJ2-3	CASSPRPGLAGGGDTQYF	TGTGCCAGCAGCCCCCGCCCGGGACTAGCGGGGGGCGGAGATACGCAGTATTTT
TRBD2	TRBV27	-	TRBJ2-5	CASSLWGGQETQYF	TGTGCCAGCAGTTTATGGGGGGGTCAAGAGACCCAGTACTTC
-	TRBV7-2	-	TRBJ2-1	CASSPQNDGLYNEQFF	TGTGCCAGCAGCCCCCAAAATGATGGGCTATACAATGAGCAGTTCTTC
TRBD2	TRBV27	-	TRBJ2-7	CASRLAVTYEQYF	TGTGCCAGCCGACTAGCGGTCACCTACGAGCAGTACTTC
-	TRBV29-1	-	TRBJ1-1	CSVEWNRDTEAFF	TGCAGCGTTGAGTGGAACAGGGACACTGAAGCTTTCTTT
-	TRBV11-2	-	TRBJ2-5	CASSLVLATGGRETQYF	TGTGCCAGCAGCTTAGTGCTAGCAACCGGGGGTCGGGAGACCCAGTACTTC
TRBD1	TRBV19	-	TRBJ1-2	CASSDRELVGGYTF	TGTGCCAGTAGTGACAGGGAGCTCGTGGGTGGCTACACCTTC